This T cell receptor beta chain was identified in a study of blood T cell repertoires in COVID-19. Background on the study: COVID-19 samples from acute and convalescent phases originated in the United States, Italy and Spain. Nucleic acid was either cDNA or gDNA, and it came from T cells, B-cell-depleted T cells, or PBMCs.

There are 10 residues in the CDR3. Trimming pared 8 bases from V and 5 bases from J, leaving 6 bases between. Methods used by the authors: Reference gene primer amplification gave estimated nucleated cell counts. Generated by immunoSEQ multiplex PCR, the TCRdb table keeps only in-frame clones and is missing some. Clonal size and the V and J genes are those of that table, whereas D and trimming came from the DNA. The sample carries under 250,000 clones, nearly 90% recorded once. This sequence originates from a man between 18 and 29 years old with active or convalescent COVID-19. The chain recombines TRBV23-1 with TRBJ2-5, with D hard to call. TRBV23-1 is designated an ORF whose function remains uncertain. The sequenced sample consisted of peripheral blood. The CDR3 reads CASPQETQYF. As DNA, the CDR3 is TGCGCCAGCCCCCAGGAGACCCAGTACTTC.